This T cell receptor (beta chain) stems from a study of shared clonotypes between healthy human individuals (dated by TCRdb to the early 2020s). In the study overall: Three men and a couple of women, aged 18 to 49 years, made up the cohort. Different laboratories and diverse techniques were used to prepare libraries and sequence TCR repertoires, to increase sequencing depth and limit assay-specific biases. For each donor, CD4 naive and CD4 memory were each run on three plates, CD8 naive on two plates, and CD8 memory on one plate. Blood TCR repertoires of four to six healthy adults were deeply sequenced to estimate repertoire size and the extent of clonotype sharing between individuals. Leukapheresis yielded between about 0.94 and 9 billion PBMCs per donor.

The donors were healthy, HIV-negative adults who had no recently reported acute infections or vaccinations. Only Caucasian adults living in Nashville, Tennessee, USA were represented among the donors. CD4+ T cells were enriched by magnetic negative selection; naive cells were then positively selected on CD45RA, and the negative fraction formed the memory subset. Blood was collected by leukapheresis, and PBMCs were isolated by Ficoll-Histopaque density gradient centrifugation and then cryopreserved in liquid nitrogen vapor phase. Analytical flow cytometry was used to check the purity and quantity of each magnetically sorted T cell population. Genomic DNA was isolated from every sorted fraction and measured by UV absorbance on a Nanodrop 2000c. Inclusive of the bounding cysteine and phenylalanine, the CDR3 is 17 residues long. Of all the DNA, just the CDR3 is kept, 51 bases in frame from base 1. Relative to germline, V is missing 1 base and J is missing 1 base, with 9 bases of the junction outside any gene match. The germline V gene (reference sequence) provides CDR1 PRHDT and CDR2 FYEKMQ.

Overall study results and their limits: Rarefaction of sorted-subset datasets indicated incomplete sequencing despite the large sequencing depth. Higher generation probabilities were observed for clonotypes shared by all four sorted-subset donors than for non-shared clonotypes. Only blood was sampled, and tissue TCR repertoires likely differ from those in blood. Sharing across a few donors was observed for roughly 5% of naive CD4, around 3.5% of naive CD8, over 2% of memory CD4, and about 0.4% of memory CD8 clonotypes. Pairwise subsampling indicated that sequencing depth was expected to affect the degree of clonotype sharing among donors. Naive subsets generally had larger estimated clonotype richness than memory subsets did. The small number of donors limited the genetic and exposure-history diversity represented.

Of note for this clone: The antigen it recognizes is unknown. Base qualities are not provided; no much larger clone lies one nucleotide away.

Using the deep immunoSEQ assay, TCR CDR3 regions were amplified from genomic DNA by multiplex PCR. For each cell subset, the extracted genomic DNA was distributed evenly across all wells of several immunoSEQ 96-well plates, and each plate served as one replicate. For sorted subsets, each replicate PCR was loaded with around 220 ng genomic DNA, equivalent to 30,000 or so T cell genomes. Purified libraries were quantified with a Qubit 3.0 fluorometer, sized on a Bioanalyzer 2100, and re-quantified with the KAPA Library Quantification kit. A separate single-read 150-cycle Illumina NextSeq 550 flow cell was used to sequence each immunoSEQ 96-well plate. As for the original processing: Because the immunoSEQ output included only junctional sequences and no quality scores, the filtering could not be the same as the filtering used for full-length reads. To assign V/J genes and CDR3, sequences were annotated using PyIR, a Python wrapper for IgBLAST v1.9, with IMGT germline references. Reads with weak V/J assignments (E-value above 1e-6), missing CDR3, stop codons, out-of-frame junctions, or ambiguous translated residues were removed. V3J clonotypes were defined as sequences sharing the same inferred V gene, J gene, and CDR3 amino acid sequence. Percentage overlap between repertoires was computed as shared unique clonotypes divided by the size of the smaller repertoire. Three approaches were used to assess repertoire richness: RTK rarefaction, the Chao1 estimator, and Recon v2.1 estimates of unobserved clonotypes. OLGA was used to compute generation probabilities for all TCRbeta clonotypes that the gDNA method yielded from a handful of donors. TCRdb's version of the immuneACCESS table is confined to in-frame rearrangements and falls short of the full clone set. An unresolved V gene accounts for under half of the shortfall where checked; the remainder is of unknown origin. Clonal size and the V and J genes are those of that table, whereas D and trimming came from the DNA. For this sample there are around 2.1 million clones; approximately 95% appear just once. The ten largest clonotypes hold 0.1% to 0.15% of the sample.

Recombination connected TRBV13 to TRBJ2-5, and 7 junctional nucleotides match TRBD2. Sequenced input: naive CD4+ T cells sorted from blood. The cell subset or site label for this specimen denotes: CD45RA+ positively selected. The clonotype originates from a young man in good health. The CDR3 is CASSLVTGEGRQETQYF. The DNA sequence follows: TGTGCCAGCAGCTTAGTGACGGGGGAGGGCCGCCAAGAGACCCAGTACTTC.